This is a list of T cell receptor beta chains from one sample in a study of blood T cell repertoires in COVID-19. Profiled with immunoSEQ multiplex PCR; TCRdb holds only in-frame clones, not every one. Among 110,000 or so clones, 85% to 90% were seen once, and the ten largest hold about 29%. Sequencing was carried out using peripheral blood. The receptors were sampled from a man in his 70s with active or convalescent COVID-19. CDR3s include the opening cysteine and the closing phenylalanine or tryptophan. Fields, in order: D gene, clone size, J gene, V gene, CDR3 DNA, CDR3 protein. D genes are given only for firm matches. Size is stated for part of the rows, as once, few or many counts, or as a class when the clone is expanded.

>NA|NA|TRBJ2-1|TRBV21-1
TGTGCCAGGGAGGGCCGAGGCAATGAGCAGTTCTTC
CAREGRGNEQFF
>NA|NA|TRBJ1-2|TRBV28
TGTGCCAGCAGCCCTCAACTGGACTATGGCTACACCTTC
CASSPQLDYGYTF
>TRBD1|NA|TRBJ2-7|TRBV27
TGTGCCAGCAGTCCGAGGACAGGGGGAGTGGGCGAGCAGTACTTC
CASSPRTGGVGEQYF
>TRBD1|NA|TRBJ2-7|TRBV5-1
TGCGCCAGCAGCGAAAGACAGGGTTTAACGTCCTACGAGCAGTACTTC
CASSERQGLTSYEQYF
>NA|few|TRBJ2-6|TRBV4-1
TGCGCCATCGCGGACATACCTGGGGCCAACGTCCTGACTTTC
CAIADIPGANVLTF
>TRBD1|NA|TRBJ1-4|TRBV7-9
TGTGCCAGCAGCCCGGGACAGGGCACAACTAATGAAAAACTGTTTTTT
CASSPGQGTTNEKLFF
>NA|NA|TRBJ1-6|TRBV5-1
TGCGCCAGCAGCGTGGGGGACCGGGAGGCTTCACCCCTCCACTTT
CASSVGDREASPLHF
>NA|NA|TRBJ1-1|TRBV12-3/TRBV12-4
TGTGCCAGCACCATTCGCCCGACAGGCGAAGCTTTCTTT
CASTIRPTGEAFF
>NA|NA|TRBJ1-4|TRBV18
TGTGCCAGCTCACCACAAAACAGTAATGAAAAACTGTTTTTT
CASSPQNSNEKLFF
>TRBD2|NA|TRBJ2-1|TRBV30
TGTGCCTCGGACACTAGCGGGGTAGACAATGAGCAGTTCTTC
CASDTSGVDNEQFF
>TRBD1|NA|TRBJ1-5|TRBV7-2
TGTGCCAGCAGCCTAGGGACAGGGGTTAGCAATCAGCCCCAGCATTTT
CASSLGTGVSNQPQHF